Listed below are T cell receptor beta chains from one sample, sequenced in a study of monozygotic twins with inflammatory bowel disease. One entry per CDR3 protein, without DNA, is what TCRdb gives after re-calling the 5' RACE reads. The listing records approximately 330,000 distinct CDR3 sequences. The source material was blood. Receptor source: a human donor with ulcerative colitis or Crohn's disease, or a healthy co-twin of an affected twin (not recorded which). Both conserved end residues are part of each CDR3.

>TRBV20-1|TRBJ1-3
CSASRGSGNTIYF
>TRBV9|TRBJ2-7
CASSVVSGSEQYF
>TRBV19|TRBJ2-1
CATKRQNSYNEQFF
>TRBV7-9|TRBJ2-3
CASSLAPTDTQYF
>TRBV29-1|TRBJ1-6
CSVSLSDRGNSPLHF
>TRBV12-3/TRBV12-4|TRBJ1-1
CASTTPGGAFF
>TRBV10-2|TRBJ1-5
CASSVEGRGQPQHF
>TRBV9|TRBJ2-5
CASSPRGLGLVFEETQYF
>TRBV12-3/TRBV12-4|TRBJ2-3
CASSLESGRTDTQYF
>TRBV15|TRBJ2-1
CATSRDRAGGGMEQFF
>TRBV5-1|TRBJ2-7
CASSHPGQGYEQYF
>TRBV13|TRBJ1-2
CASTPGGTVATRGYTF
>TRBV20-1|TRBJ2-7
CSARRDSLSRASTYEQYF
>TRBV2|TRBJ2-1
CASSETGLAGGPDNEQFF
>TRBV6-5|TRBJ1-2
CASSYSSRTGGYTF
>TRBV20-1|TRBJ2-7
CSAITSGGPAYEQYF
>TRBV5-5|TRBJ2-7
CASSLDYGSGVVQYF